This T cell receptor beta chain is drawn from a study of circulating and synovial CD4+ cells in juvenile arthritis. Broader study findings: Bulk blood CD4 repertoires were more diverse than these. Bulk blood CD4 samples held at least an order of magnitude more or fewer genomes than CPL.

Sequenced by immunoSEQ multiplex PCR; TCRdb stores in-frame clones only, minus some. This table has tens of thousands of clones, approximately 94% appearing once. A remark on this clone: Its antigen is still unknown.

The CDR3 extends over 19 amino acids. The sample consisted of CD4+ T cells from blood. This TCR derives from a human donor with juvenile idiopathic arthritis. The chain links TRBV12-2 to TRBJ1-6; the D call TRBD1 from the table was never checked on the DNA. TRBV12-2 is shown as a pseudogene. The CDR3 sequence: CASRLGRYGQRGHNSPLHF. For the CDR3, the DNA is TGTGCAAGTCGCTTAGGGAGGTACGGACAGCGAGGCCACAATTCACCCCTCCACTTT.